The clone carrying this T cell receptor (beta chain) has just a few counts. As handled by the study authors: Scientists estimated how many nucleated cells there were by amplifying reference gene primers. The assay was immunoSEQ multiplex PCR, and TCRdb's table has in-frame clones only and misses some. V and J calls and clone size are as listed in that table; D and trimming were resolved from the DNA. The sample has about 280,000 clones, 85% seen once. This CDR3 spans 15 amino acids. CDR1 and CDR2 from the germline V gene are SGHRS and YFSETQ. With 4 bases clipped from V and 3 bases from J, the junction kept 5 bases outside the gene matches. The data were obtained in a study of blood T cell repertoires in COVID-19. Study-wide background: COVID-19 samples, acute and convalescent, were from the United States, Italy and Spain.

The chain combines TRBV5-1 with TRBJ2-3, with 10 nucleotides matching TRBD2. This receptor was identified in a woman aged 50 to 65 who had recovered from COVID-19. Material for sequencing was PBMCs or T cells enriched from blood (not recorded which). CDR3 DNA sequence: TGCGCCAGCAGCGTGGGAGCGGGGGGGACAGATACGCAGTATTTT. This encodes CASSVGAGGTDTQYF.